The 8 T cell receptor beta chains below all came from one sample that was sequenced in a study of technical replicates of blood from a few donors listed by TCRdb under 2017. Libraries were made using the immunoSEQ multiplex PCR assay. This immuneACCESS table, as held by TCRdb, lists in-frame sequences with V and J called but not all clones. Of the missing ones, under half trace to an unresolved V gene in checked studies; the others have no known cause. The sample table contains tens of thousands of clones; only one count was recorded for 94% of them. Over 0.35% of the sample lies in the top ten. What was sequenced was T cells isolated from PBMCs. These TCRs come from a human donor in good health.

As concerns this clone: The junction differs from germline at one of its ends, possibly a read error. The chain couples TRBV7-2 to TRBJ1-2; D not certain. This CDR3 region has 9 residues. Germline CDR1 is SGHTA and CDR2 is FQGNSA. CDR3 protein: CASSLFLQF. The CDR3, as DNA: TGTGCCAGCAGCTTGTTTCTCCAGTTC.

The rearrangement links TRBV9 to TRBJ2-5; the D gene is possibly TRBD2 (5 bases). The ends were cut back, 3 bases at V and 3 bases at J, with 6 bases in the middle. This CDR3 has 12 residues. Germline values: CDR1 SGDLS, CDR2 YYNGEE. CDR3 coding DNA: TGTGCCAGCAGCGCGAGGGAAGAGACCCAGTACTTC. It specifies CASSAREETQYF.

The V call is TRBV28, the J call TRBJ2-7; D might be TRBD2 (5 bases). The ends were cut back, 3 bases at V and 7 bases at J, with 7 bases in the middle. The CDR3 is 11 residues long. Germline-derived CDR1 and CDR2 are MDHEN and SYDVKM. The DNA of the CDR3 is TGTGCCAGCAGTTTGAGGGCTGAGCAGTACTTC. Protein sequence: CASSLRAEQYF.

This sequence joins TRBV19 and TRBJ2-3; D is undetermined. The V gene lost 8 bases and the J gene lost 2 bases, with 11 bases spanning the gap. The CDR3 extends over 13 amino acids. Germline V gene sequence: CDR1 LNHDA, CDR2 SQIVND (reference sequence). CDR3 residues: CASAGLFTDTQYF. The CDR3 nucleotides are TGTGCCAGTGCAGGCCTTTTCACAGATACGCAGTATTTT. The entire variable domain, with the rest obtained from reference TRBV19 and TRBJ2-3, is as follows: DGGITQSPKYLFRKEGQNVTLSCEQNLNHDAMYWYRQDPGQGLRLIYYSQIVNDFQKGDIAEGYSVSREKKESFPLTVTSAQKNPTAFYLCASAGLFTDTQYFGPGTRLTVL.

Here the CDR3 DNA reads TGTGCCAGCAGAAAGACAGGGACTTACGAGCAGTACTTC. Translation: CASRKTGTYEQYF. This chain uses TRBV28 with TRBJ2-7; a possible D gene is TRBD1 (7 bases). V lost 6 bases and J 4 bases, leaving 13 bases between the germline ends. Germline V gives CDR1 MDHEN, CDR2 SYDVKM. The CDR3 sequence is 13 residues long.

In DNA form, the CDR3 reads TGTGCCAGCAGTTTGGTAGCGGGACTTACAGGTGAGCAGTTCTTC. Its protein is CASSLVAGLTGEQFF. V and J are TRBV28 and TRBJ2-1; 8 bases map to TRBD2. Germline V gives CDR1 MDHEN, CDR2 SYDVKM. This CDR3 is 15 amino acids long. The trim removed 3 bases at V and 9 bases at J, leaving 10 bases unmatched. Full variable domain (missing parts from reference TRBV28 and TRBJ2-1): DVKVTQSSRYLVKRTGEKVFLECVQDMDHENMFWYRQDPGLGLRLIYFSYDVKMKEKGDIPEGYSVSREKKERFSLILESASTNQTSMYLCASSLVAGLTGEQFFGPGTRLTVL.

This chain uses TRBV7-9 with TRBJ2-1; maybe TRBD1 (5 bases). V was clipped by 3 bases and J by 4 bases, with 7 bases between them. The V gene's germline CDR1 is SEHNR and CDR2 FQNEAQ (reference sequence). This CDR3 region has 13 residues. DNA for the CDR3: TGTGCCAGCAGCTTGGACACTTACAATGAGCAGTTCTTC. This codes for CASSLDTYNEQFF.

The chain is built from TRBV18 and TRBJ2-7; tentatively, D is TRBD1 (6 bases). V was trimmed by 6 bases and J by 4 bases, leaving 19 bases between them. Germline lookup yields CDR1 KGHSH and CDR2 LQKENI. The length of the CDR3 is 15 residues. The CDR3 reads CASSPPDWGTYEQYF. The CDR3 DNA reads TGTGCCAGCTCCCCCCCCGATTGGGGGACATACGAGCAGTACTTC.